The next 16 T cell receptor beta chains were all read from a single sample in a study of patients and donors after allogeneic stem cell transplantation. MiXCR was run by TCRdb on the RT-PCR reads, yielding one entry per CDR3 protein. Among more than 150,000 distinct CDR3 sequences listed, about 24% were seen once. Sequencing was performed on blood, either unsorted or a sorted T cell fraction (not recorded which). The source is a human donor who was either an allogeneic HSCT recipient or a stem cell or donor lymphocyte infusion donor (not recorded which). It is not recorded whose cells these are; they may come from a transplant donor.

The V gene is TRBV29-1, the J gene TRBJ1-1; 7 positions agree with TRBD1. The V gene end was trimmed by 6 bases and the J gene end by 3 bases; junction bases not matched to a gene: 10. This CDR3 has 14 amino acids. CDR1 is SQVTM and CDR2 is ANQGSEA in the germline V gene. The DNA for the CDR3 is TGCAGCGTCGGACAGGCTGGCGAGGACACTGAAGCTTTCTTT. Amino acid sequence: CSVGQAGEDTEAFF.

This chain connects TRBV9 to TRBJ2-2, with D unresolved. The CDR3 covers 16 residues. V lost 3 bases, J lost 2 bases, and 14 bases lay in between. Germline CDR1 reads SGDLS; CDR2 reads YYNGEE. CDR3 nucleotides: TGTGCCAGCAGCGGAGGACGCCCCCTCAACACCGGGGAGCTGTTTTTT. Encoded protein: CASSGGRPLNTGELFF.

This sequence joins TRBV7-9 and TRBJ1-6, with a weak D call TRBD1 (5 bases). Trimming took 1 base from V and 10 from J, leaving 11 bases between them. This CDR3 comprises 14 residues. In germline, CDR1 is SEHNR, CDR2 FQNEAQ (reference sequence). This CDR3 reads CASSLEAGRSPLHF. The CDR3 bases are TGTGCCAGCAGCTTAGAAGCGGGGCGATCACCCCTCCACTTT.

J is TRBJ1-6 and V is TRBV12-3 or TRBV12-4; D perhaps matches TRBD1 (6 bases). The ends were cut back, 6 bases at V and 9 bases at J, with 18 bases in the middle. CDR3 size: 15 residues. CDR3 sequence (DNA): TGTGCCAGCAGCCATACGTTCAGGGGCAGTTCACCCCTCCACTTT. Translation gives CASSHTFRGSSPLHF.

This clonotype was counted only a few times. The CDR3 DNA follows: TGTGCCAGCAGTTCGGGGCAGGGGACGGGCTACACCTTC. Translation gives CASSSGQGTGYTF. The chain combines TRBV12-3 or TRBV12-4 with TRBJ1-2, with D possibly matching TRBD1 (6 bases). This CDR3 has 13 amino acids. The ends were cut back, 4 bases at V and 8 bases at J, with 14 bases in the middle.

The sample holds a few counts of this clonotype. The rearrangement joins TRBV5-1 to TRBJ2-3, with a weak D call TRBD1 (6 bases). With 0 bases removed from V and 3 bases from J, the gap between germline ends came to 8 bases. There are 14 residues in the CDR3. Germline V gene sequence: CDR1 SGHRS, CDR2 YFSETQ. The CDR3 nucleotides are TGCGCCAGCAGCTTGGAACAGGGAACAGATACGCAGTATTTT. Its translation is CASSLEQGTDTQYF.

The V and J genes are TRBV20-1 and TRBJ2-6; TRBD1 agrees at 7 bases. V lost 0 bases, J lost 0 bases, and 8 bases stayed unmatched. CDR3 size: 18 residues. Germline V CDR1 and CDR2: DFQATT, SNEGSKA (reference sequence). The CDR3 region is CSARDPDRFHSGANVLTF. In nucleotides, the CDR3 is TGCAGTGCTAGAGACCCGGACAGGTTCCACTCTGGGGCCAACGTCCTGACTTTC.

The V and J genes are TRBV12-3 or TRBV12-4 and TRBJ2-1, with TRBD2 identical over 7 bases. J gave up 4 bases and V 5 bases, and 14 bases lay outside the gene matches. The CDR3 is made up of 17 amino acids. The chain's CDR3 is CASSLVCGRALYNEQFF. In nucleotides, the CDR3 is TGTGCCAGCAGTCTGGTCTGTGGGAGGGCCCTTTACAATGAGCAGTTCTTC.

The DNA of the CDR3 is TGTGCCAGCAGTTCCTCCGGGACGTATGGCTACACCTTC. Protein: CASSSSGTYGYTF. This rearrangement joins TRBV12-3 or TRBV12-4 to TRBJ1-2; D perhaps matches TRBD1 (5 bases). The CDR3 has 13 amino acids. Trimming cost V 4 bases and J 5 bases, with 11 bases left between them.

The chain carries TRBV10-3 and TRBJ2-3; D not resolved. This CDR3 has 14 amino acids. CDR1 is ENHRY and CDR2 is SYGVKD in the germline V gene. Trimming removed 2 bases from V and 2 bases from J, with 8 bases in between. The CDR3 reads CAISETGITDTQYF. CDR3 nucleotide sequence: TGTGCCATCAGTGAGACTGGGATCACAGATACGCAGTATTTT.

The chain joins TRBV19 to TRBJ1-5; a possible D gene is TRBD1 (6 bases). The V end was cut by 5 bases, the J end by 2 bases, with 10 bases between. From germline, CDR1 is LNHDA and CDR2 SQIVND (reference sequence). CDR3 length equals 14 residues. The CDR3 is CASSWSGGNQPQHF. The CDR3 region has the DNA TGTGCCAGTAGTTGGTCAGGGGGCAATCAGCCCCAGCATTTT.

The chain uses TRBV5-1 and TRBJ2-1; D is unclear. The length of the CDR3 is 14 residues. Germline V gene data show CDR1 as SGHRS and CDR2 as YFSETQ. The V end lost 7 bases, the J end lost 0 bases, and 11 bases lay between the germline ends. In DNA, the CDR3 is TGCGCCAGCGCACTCGGCGGCTCCTACAATGAGCAGTTCTTC. Its translation: CASALGGSYNEQFF.

The rearrangement uses TRBV13 and TRBJ2-2; D unclear. CDR1 is PRHDT, CDR2 FYEKMQ, per germline (reference sequence). The CDR3 has 16 amino acids. The V and J ends lost 0 bases and 0 bases respectively, with 8 bases between them. CDR3 coding DNA: TGTGCCAGCAGCTTAGGTGCAAGCCCGAACACCGGGGAGCTGTTTTTT. Amino acids: CASSLGASPNTGELFF.

This chain joins TRBV20-1 and TRBJ1-4; D is uncertain. This CDR3 region has 14 residues. The ends were cut back, 6 bases at V and 7 bases at J, with 18 bases in the middle. CDR1 is DFQATT, CDR2 SNEGSKA, per germline (reference sequence). For the CDR3, the DNA is TGCAGTGCGAGCCTCCCCGGGGTTTCTGAAAAACTGTTTTTT. Its translation: CSASLPGVSEKLFF.

The chain carries TRBV12-3 or TRBV12-4 and TRBJ1-1; a possible D gene is TRBD1 (5 bases). V lost 8 bases and J 1 base, leaving 26 bases between the germline ends. This CDR3 is 18 amino acids long. This CDR3 reads CASSSGGSNKAKNTEAFF. The CDR3 coding sequence is TGTGCCAGCTCGTCGGGGGGGTCGAATAAAGCGAAGAACACTGAAGCTTTCTTT.

In its sample, this clonotype was seen a few times. The V and J genes are TRBV19 and TRBJ1-4; the D is unclear. Trimming shortened V by 3 bases and J by 1 base, and 12 bases separated the two germline ends. This CDR3 comprises 16 residues. In germline, CDR1 is LNHDA, CDR2 SQIVND (reference sequence). The CDR3 DNA sequence: TGTGCCAGTAGTATCGCCTCGGCAGGAACTAATGAAAAACTGTTTTTT. Its translation: CASSIASAGTNEKLFF.